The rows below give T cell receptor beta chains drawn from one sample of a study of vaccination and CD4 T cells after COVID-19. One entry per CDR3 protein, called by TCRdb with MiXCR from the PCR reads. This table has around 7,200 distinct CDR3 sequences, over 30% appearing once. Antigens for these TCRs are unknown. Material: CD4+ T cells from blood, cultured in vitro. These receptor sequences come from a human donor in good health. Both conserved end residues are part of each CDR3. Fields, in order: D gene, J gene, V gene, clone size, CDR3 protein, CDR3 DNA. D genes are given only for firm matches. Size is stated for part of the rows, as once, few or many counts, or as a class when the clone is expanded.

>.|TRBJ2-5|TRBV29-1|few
CSVELAGETQYF
TGCAGCGTTGAATTGGCAGGGGAGACCCAGTACTTC
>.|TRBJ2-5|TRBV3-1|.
CASSQNRGQETQYF
TGTGCCAGCAGCCAGAATAGGGGCCAAGAGACCCAGTACTTC
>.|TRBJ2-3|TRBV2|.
CASSETSIRVGDTQYF
TGTGCCAGCAGTGAAACTAGTATACGGGTCGGAGATACGCAGTATTTT
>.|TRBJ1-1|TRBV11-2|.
CASSLDPNTEAFF
TGTGCCAGCAGCTTAGACCCGAACACTGAAGCTTTCTTT
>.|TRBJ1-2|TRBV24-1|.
CATSDPGESGYTF
TGTGCCACCAGTGACCCCGGGGAAAGCGGCTACACCTTC
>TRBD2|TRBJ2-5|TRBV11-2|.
CASSLGLAGGPQYF
TGTGCCAGCAGCTTAGGCTTAGCGGGAGGGCCCCAGTACTTC
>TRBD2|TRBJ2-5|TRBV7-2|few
CASSLADLAGVETQYF
TGTGCCAGCAGCTTAGCCGATCTAGCGGGAGTAGAGACCCAGTACTTC
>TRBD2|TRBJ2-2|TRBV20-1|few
CSARRTSVTGELFF
TGCAGTGCTAGACGGACTAGCGTTACCGGGGAGCTGTTTTTT
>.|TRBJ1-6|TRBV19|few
CASNTGPENSPLHF
TGTGCCAGTAACACAGGGCCCGAGAATTCACCCCTCCACTTT
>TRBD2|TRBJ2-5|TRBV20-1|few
CSASLASGRGETQYF
TGCAGTGCTAGTCTGGCTAGCGGGAGAGGGGAGACCCAGTACTTC
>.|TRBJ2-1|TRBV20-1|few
CSALTAPTYNEQFF
TGCAGTGCTTTGACGGCCCCTACCTACAATGAGCAGTTCTTC
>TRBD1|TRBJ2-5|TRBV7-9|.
CASSYRTGTDQETQYF
TGTGCCAGCAGCTACCGGACAGGGACCGACCAAGAGACCCAGTACTTC
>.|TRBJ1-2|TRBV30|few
CAWSVGQTYGYTF
TGTGCCTGGAGTGTAGGACAGACCTATGGCTACACCTTC
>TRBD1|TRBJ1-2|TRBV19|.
CASTLHRGQVRGYTF
TGTGCCAGTACCCTGCACAGGGGTCAGGTACGTGGCTACACCTTC
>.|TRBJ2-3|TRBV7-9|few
CASSLSGADTQYF
TGTGCCAGCAGCTTGTCAGGAGCAGATACGCAGTATTTT
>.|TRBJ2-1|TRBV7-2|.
CASSLGQFYNEQFF
TGTGCCAGCAGCTTAGGACAGTTTTACAATGAGCAGTTCTTC
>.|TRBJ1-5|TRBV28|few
CASSLGGFDQPQHF
TGTGCCAGCAGTTTAGGGGGCTTTGATCAGCCCCAGCATTTT
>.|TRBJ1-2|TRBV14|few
CASSQVQSSGYTF
TGTGCCAGCAGCCAAGTACAGTCTAGTGGCTACACCTTC
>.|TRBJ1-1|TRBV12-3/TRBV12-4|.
CASSLTGEAFF
TGTGCCAGCAGTCTAACAGGGGAAGCTTTCTTT
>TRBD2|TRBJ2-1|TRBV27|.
CASSPAGDSYNEQFF
TGTGCCAGCAGTCCAGCGGGGGACTCCTACAATGAGCAGTTCTTC
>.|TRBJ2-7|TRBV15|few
CATSREGAGYEQYF
TGTGCCACCAGCAGAGAGGGGGCAGGGTACGAGCAGTACTTC
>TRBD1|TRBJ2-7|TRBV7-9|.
CASSPDRSEQYF
TGTGCCAGCAGCCCGGACAGGTCCGAGCAGTACTTC
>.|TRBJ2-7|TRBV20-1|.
CSAPTRTEPYEQYF
TGCAGTGCTCCAACTAGGACAGAACCCTACGAGCAGTACTTC
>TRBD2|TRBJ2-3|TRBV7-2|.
CASSLAGGPDDTQYF
TGTGCCAGCAGCTTGGCGGGAGGGCCGGACGATACGCAGTATTTT
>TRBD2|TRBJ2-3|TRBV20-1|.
CSARGTSGRPDTQYF
TGCAGTGCTAGAGGGACTAGCGGGAGGCCAGATACGCAGTATTTT
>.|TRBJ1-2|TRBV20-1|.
CSAFLTSINYGYTF
TGCAGTGCTTTTCTCACCAGTATTAACTATGGCTACACCTTC
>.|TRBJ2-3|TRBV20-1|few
CSARIASTDTQYF
TGCAGTGCTAGAATCGCAAGCACAGATACGCAGTATTTT
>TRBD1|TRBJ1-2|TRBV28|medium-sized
CASSLNAGGGGYTF
TGTGCCAGCAGTTTAAATGCAGGGGGAGGTGGCTACACCTTC
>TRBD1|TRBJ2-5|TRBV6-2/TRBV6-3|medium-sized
CASSSPGQGYQETQYF
TGTGCCAGCAGTTCCCCGGGACAGGGCTACCAAGAGACCCAGTACTTC
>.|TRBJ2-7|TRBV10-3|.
CAISGVSYEQYF
TGTGCCATCAGTGGGGTCTCCTACGAGCAGTACTTC
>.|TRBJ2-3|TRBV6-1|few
CASSPRGTDTQYF
TGTGCCAGCAGTCCCCGGGGAACAGATACGCAGTATTTT
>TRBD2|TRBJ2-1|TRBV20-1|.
CSAPDLAGGPGEQFF
TGCAGTGCTCCAGACCTAGCGGGAGGGCCTGGTGAGCAGTTCTTC
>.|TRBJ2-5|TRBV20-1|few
CSAGAGTLQETQYF
TGCAGTGCTGGAGCCGGGACCCTTCAAGAGACCCAGTACTTC